This TCR beta chain was identified in a study of blood T cell repertoires in COVID-19. Study-level background: Material from acute and convalescent COVID-19 was sourced from the United States, Italy and Spain. The analysed material was cDNA or gDNA that came from T cells, B-cell-depleted T cells, or PBMCs.

The V end was cut by 2 bases, the J end by 8 bases, with 16 bases between. CDR1 MNHNY and CDR2 SVGAGI come from the germline V gene (reference sequence). The CDR3 extends over 15 amino acids. Per the original data handling: From reference gene primer amplification, estimates of nucleated cell counts were derived. Data came from immunoSEQ multiplex PCR; TCRdb stores just in-frame clones and leaves some out. V, J and clone size are those of that table, while D and trimming were read from the DNA. The data contain 210,000 or so clones, around 80% of them singletons. J is TRBJ2-1 and V is TRBV6-6, with a weak D call TRBD2 (6 bases). The TCR sequence derives from a woman between 40 and 50 years old with acute or convalescent COVID-19. Sequencing used peripheral blood. The CDR3 loop reads CASSYITGVGYEQFF. CDR3 nucleotide sequence: TGTGCCAGCAGTTACATAACGGGAGTGGGTTATGAGCAGTTCTTC.